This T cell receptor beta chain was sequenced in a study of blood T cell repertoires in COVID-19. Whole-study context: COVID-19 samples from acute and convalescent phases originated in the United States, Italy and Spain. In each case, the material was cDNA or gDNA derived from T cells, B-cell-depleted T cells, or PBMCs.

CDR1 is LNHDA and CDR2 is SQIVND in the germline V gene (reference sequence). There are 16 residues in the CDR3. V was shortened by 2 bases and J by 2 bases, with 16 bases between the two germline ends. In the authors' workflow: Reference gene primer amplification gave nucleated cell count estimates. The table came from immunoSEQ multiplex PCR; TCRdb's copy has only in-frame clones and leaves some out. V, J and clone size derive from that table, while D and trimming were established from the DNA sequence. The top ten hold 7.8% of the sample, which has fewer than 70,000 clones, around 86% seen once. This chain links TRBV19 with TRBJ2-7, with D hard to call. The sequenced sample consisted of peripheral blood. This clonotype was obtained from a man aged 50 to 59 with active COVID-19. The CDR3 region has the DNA TGTGCCAGTAGTATATCTACCGCGACAACGCCCTACGAGCAGTACTTC. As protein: CASSISTATTPYEQYF.